This T cell receptor beta chain was captured in a study of shared clonotypes between healthy human individuals (dated by TCRdb to about 2020). For the study in its entirety: The cohort comprised two women and a few men aged 18 to 49 years. Per donor, three plates each were used for CD4 naive and CD4 memory, two for CD8 naive, and one for CD8 memory. Blood TCR repertoires of five healthy adults were deeply sequenced to estimate repertoire size and the extent of clonotype sharing between individuals. Different laboratories and diverse techniques were used to prepare libraries and sequence TCR repertoires, to increase sequencing depth and limit assay-specific biases. Per donor, leukapheresis produced somewhere between about 0.94 and 9 billion PBMCs.

Healthy HIV-negative adults with no recently reported acute infections or vaccinations were included as donors. All donors were Caucasian adults living in Nashville, Tennessee, USA. Magnetic negative selection was used to enrich CD4+ T cells, after which naive cells were positively selected on CD45RA and the negative fraction became the memory subset. After blood collection by leukapheresis, PBMCs were isolated using Ficoll-Histopaque density gradient centrifugation and then cryopreserved in the vapor phase of liquid nitrogen. Purity and quantity of every magnetically sorted T cell population were checked by analytical flow cytometry. Each sorted fraction had its genomic DNA isolated and then quantified by UV absorbance on a Nanodrop 2000c. TCR CDR3 regions were amplified from genomic DNA by multiplex PCR using the deep immunoSEQ assay. Extracted genomic DNA from each cell subset was spread evenly across all wells of several immunoSEQ 96-well plates, with each plate serving as a replicate. Each replicate PCR for sorted subsets received around 0.2 ug genomic DNA, equal to roughly 30,000 T cell genomes. The purified libraries were quantified using a Qubit 3.0 fluorometer, sized with a Bioanalyzer 2100, and then quantified again using the KAPA Library Quantification kit. Every immunoSEQ 96-well plate was sequenced on a separate single-read 150-cycle Illumina NextSeq 550 flow cell. Concerning the study's data processing: Because the immunoSEQ output held only junctional sequences and lacked quality scores, the filtering could not match the filtering applied to full-length reads. To assign V/J genes and CDR3, sequences were annotated against IMGT germline references using PyIR, a Python wrapper for IgBLAST v1.9. Reads with weak V/J assignments (E-value above 1e-6), missing CDR3, stop codons, out-of-frame junctions, or ambiguous translated residues were removed. A V3J clonotype was defined by an identical inferred V gene, J gene, and CDR3 amino acid sequence. Percentage overlap between repertoires was calculated by dividing the number of shared unique clonotypes by the size of the smaller repertoire. Repertoire richness was assessed with RTK rarefaction, the Chao1 estimator, and Recon v2.1 estimates of unobserved clonotypes. Generation probabilities for all TCRbeta clonotypes obtained by the gDNA method from a handful of donors were computed using OLGA. Held by TCRdb, this immuneACCESS table contains in-frame sequences only and omits some clones. Under half of the omission traces to an unresolved V gene where checked; the cause of the rest is unknown. V, J and clone size were drawn from that table, and D and trimming were deduced from the DNA. The sample profile shows some 2 million clones; 85% to 95% of them were found once. The ten largest account for 0.13% of the sample.

This clone occurred once. It has no known antigen specificity. No much larger clone exists at a distance of one base, and base qualities are not known. General study outcomes and caveats: The small number of donors limited the genetic and exposure-history diversity represented. Even with the large sequencing depth, rarefaction of the sorted-subset datasets indicated that sequencing was incomplete. Estimated clonotype richness was generally larger for naive than for memory subsets. Sampling was limited to blood, and TCR repertoires in tissue likely differ from TCR repertoires in blood. Pairwise subsampling led to the expectation that sequencing depth would affect the degree of clonotype sharing among donors. Compared with non-shared clonotypes, the clonotypes found in all four sorted-subset donors had higher generation probabilities. When a few donors were compared, the shared fraction of clonotypes was about 5.2% for naive CD4, less than 4% for naive CD8, 2.3% for memory CD4, and roughly 0.4% for memory CD8.

CDR3 length: 14 amino acids, cysteine to phenylalanine. The CDR3 DNA has 42 bases and is translated from base 1. As encoded in the germline V gene, CDR1 is SGHRS while CDR2 is YFSETQ. The V end loses 4 bases and the J end loses 6 bases, and a stretch of 14 bases separates them. Sample: naive CD4+ T cells sorted from blood. Explained via the paper, the cell subset or site label denotes: CD45RA+ positively selected. The V and J genes are TRBV5-1 and TRBJ1-5, and TRBD1 may be the D gene, going by 6 matching bases. This clonotype was sampled from a man younger than 35 in good health. This receptor carries the CDR3 CASSRKGGAQPQHF. The sequenced DNA is TGCGCCAGCAGCCGCAAGGGGGGGGCTCAGCCCCAGCATTTT.